Each of the 2 T cell receptor beta chains below was sequenced from the same sample in a study of PD-1 blockade in classical Hodgkin lymphoma. Assay: immunoSEQ multiplex PCR; the TCRdb copy retains only in-frame clones and omits some. The table has around 20,000 clones, under 85% seen once. Noted time point: newly diagnosed, previously untreated cHL patient sample. Purification of CD4+ T cells from thawed PBMCs was performed via magnetic negative selection. The sequenced sample was CD4+ T cells from blood. These receptors were collected from a human donor with classical Hodgkin lymphoma.

A few counts support this clone. The chain combines TRBV6-5 with TRBJ2-1; the match to TRBD1 covers 8 bases. The trim removed 4 bases at V and 7 bases at J, leaving 6 bases unmatched. The CDR3 contains 14 residues. The V gene's germline CDR1 is MNHEY and CDR2 SVGAGI. CDR3 nucleotide sequence: TGTGCCAGCAGTTCGACAGGGGCATTGAATGAGCAGTTCTTC. It codes for CASSSTGALNEQFF.

CDR3 residues: CASSLAARNYGYTF. The CDR3 nucleotides are TGCGCCAGCAGCTTGGCCGCCAGGAACTATGGCTACACCTTC. The chain joins TRBV5-1 to TRBJ1-2; D call uncertain. The V and J ends lost 0 bases and 2 bases respectively, with 8 bases between them. CDR3 length equals 14 residues. Per the germline V gene, CDR1 is SGHRS and CDR2 is YFSETQ.